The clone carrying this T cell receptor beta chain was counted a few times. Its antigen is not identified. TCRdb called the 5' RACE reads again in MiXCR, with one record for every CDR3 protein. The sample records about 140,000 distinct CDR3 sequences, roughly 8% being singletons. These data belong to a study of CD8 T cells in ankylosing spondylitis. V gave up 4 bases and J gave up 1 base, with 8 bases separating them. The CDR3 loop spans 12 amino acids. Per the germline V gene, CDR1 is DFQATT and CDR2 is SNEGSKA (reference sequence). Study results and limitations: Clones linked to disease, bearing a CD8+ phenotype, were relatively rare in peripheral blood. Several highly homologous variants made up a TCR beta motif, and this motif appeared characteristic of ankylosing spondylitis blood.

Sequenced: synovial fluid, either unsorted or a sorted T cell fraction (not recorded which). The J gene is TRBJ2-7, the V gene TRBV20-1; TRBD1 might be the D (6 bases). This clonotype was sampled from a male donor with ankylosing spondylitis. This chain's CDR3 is CSATGESYEQYF. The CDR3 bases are TGCAGTGCTACAGGGGAGTCCTACGAGCAGTACTTC.